The source of this T cell receptor beta chain is a study of blood T cell repertoires in COVID-19 (dated by TCRdb to about 2020). About the study as a whole: Samples covering the acute and convalescent phases of COVID-19 were provided by collaborators in the United States, Italy and Spain. The prospective study material was composed of cDNA or gDNA derived from T cells, B-cell-depleted T cells, or PBMCs. Deeply sampled blood TCRbeta repertoires from subjects exposed to, actively infected with, or recovered from COVID-19 were included in the dataset. A freely available public database, intended as a resource for researchers studying the immune response to SARS-CoV-2, is where the repertoires were released. The samples were drawn from two sources: the first 160 participants of the ongoing ImmuneRACE study, and about 1,300 subjects contributed by 6 global collaborators. Nearly every sample came with metadata listing a de-identified subject ID, COVID-19 status, age in years and sex. Where available, HLA class I and class II types were obtained from metadata supplied by the sample provider rather than from assay-based typing.

TCRbeta CDR3 regions were amplified from genomic DNA by means of the immunoSEQ Assay, a bias-controlled multiplex PCR. As for the original processing: The number of nucleated cells in each sample was estimated by amplification of reference gene primers within the assay. To quantify the absolute abundance of each unique TCRbeta CDR3 rearrangement, sequence reads were collapsed and filtered. For each sample, productive Simpson clonality was calculated as the square root of Simpson's diversity index across productive rearrangements. Not all clones reach the TCRdb copy of this immuneACCESS table, which keeps in-frame sequences only. Checked studies attribute under half of the gap to unresolved V genes and leave the rest unexplained. D and trimming were read from the DNA, whereas the V and J calls and clone size are those reported in that table. Recorded for this sample are just over 300,000 clones; about 91% of them occurred a single time. Just under 9% of the sample is taken by the ten largest.

V lost 4 bases and J lost 4 bases; the stretch between them is 12 bases long. Inclusive of the bounding cysteine and phenylalanine, the CDR3 is 13 residues long. The CDR3 DNA has 39 bases and is translated from base 1. The germline V gene encodes CDR1 SGHTS and CDR2 YDEGEE. The research as a whole found: The quantity of clinical and demographic metadata differed by source and by participant and was supplied without curation.

Enrolling through a virtual design, the prospective study's participants ranged in age from roughly 18 to 95 years and lived across roughly 24 United States geographic areas. Cohort assignment in the prospective study relied on participant-reported clinical history from a screening survey and a study questionnaire. Recovered participants in ImmuneRACE Cohort 3 were defined by two consecutive negative NP/OP PCR tests, clearance by a healthcare professional, or resolution of symptoms. Mobile phlebotomists in the prospective study collected whole blood, serum and a nasopharyngeal or oropharyngeal swab from every participant. Over an approximately 2-month period, participants in the prospective study had the option of providing additional blood draws and questionnaires. Before DNA extraction, blood samples from the prospective study were shipped at room temperature or frozen. For this clone: Its antigen has not been determined. No base-level quality is on record; no much larger clone is a single base apart.

The sample comprised PBMCs or T cells enriched from blood (not recorded which). This TCR was sampled from a woman between 18 and 29 years old who had recovered from COVID-19. The V and J genes are TRBV5-8 and TRBJ2-7, and possibly TRBD1, on 6 matching bases. The encoded CDR3 is CASSVTGRYEQYF. The sequenced DNA: TGTGCCAGCAGCGTAACAGGGCGGTACGAGCAGTACTTC.